This TCR beta chain is from a study of cytomegalovirus exposure and HLA in healthy donors. General study results and limits: In presence/absence analyses, roughly uniform sequencing depth across donors was assumed. Sequencing artifact likely explains a cluster of highly shared sequence variants. Most of the TCR beta V segments (in an earlier analysis) were productive either about 90% or about 30% of the time.

As regards this clone: What it recognizes is unknown.

PCR used 60 Vbeta primers and 13 Jbeta primers. This table comes from immunoSEQ multiplex PCR, and its TCRdb copy is limited to in-frame clones, with some not included. Here the sample spans about 100,000 clones, roughly 79% being singletons. CDR3 size: 14 residues. The V and J genes are TRBV21-1 and TRBJ1-6; the table's D call of TRBD1 was not tested on the DNA. TRBV21-1 is marked as a pseudogene. Sequencing used PBMCs. The TCR was taken from a man in his 60s in good health and CMV-seropositive. DNA for the CDR3: TGTGCCAGAAGCGAACAGGGGAAGAATTCACCCCTCCACTTT. Its protein is CARSEQGKNSPLHF.